This T cell receptor beta chain originates from a study of identical twins. Study-level results: The authors drew conclusions from cross-sectional statistical analysis rather than following the same donors. Low generation-probability sequences were in excess among twin-shared out-of-frame alpha sequences. With monozygotic twins, out-of-frame TCR alpha sharing exceeded what models estimated.

Trimming pared 4 bases from V and 4 bases from J, leaving 9 bases between. The CDR3 has 13 residues. Germline loops: CDR1 MNHEY, CDR2 SVGAGI. One entry per CDR3 protein, called by TCRdb with MiXCR from the 5' RACE reads. The table lists 600,000 to 800,000 distinct CDR3 sequences, less than 25% of them singletons. Concerning this clonotype itself: Its antigen is undetermined.

The same sample was also studied in work on T cells expressing NK-cell markers. That work adds: For a few donors, these clonotypes were likewise the leading ones in the CD3+CD56-NKG2C+ fraction.

The V and J genes are TRBV6-5 and TRBJ2-3; D remains unclear. Sequencing input: PBMCs. The clonotype was recovered from a woman between 18 and 29 years old in good health. The CDR3 sequence: CASSSAGPDTQYF. In nucleotides, the CDR3 is TGTGCCAGCAGTTCCGCCGGGCCAGATACGCAGTATTTT.